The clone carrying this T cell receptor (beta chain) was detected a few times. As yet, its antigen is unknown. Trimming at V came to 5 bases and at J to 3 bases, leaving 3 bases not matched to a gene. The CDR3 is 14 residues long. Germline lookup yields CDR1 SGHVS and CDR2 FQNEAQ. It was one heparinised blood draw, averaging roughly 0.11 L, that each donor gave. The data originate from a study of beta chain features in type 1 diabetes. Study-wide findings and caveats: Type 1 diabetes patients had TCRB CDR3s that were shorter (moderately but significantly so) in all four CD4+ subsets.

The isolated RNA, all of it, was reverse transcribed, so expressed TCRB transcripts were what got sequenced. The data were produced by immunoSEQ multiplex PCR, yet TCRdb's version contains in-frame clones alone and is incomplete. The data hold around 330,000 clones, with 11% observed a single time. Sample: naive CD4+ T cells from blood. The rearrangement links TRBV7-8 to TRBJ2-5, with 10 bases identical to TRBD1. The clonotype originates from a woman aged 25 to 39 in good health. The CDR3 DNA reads TGTGCCAGCAGCCTGGGGACAGGGGAAGAGACCCAGTACTTC. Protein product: CASSLGTGEETQYF.